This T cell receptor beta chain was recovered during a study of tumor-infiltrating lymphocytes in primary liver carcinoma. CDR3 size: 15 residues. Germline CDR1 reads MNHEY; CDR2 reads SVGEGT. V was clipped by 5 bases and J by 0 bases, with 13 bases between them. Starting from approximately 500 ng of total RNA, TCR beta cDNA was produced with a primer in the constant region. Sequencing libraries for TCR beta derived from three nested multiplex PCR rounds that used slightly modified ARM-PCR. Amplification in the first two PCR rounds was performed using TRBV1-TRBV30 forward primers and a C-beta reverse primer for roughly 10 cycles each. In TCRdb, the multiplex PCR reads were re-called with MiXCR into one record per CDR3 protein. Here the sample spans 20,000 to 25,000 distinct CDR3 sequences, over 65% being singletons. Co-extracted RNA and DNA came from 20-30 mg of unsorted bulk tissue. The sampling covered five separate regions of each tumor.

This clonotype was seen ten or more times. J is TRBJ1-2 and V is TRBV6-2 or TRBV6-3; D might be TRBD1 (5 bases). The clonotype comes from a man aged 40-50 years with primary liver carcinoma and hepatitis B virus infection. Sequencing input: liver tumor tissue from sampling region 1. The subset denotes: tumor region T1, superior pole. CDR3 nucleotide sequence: TGTGCCAGCAGTGTAACCTGGGACCCTAACTATGGCTACACCTTC. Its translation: CASSVTWDPNYGYTF.